This is a list of T cell receptor beta chains from one sample in a study of identical twins. TCRdb redid the calling of the 5' RACE reads with MiXCR, one entry per CDR3 protein. There are 420,000 or so distinct CDR3 sequences in the sample; approximately 18% occur only once, and about 12% lies in the top ten. Sequencing was performed on naive T cells sorted from blood. These receptors were obtained from a man between 45 and 60 years old in good health. CDR3s include the opening cysteine and the closing phenylalanine or tryptophan.

j_call v_call cdr3_aa
TRBJ1-5 TRBV7-9 CASSKGMGISNQPQHF
TRBJ2-3 TRBV4-1 CASSQGPDTQYF
TRBJ2-2 TRBV6-2/TRBV6-3 CASSGTDTGELFF
TRBJ1-1 TRBV6-2/TRBV6-3 CARSWDGLNTEAFF
TRBJ2-1 TRBV4-3 CASSQMGPYNEQFF
TRBJ2-7 TRBV3-1 CASSSRGGDAQYF
TRBJ2-1 TRBV18 CASSRDREEQFF
TRBJ2-2 TRBV5-6 CASRWDGNPDGELFF
TRBJ2-2 TRBV30 CAWRVAGTGELFF
TRBJ2-1 TRBV5-6 CASSLGLVGEQFF
TRBJ2-3 TRBV7-6 CASSSEASADTQYF
TRBJ1-2 TRBV20-1 CSAQMQGLNYGYTF
TRBJ1-4 TRBV15 CATSRGLTGDEKLFF
TRBJ2-3 TRBV7-2 CASSLTVAASTDTQYF
TRBJ1-1 TRBV5-1 CASSLVGQGLEAFF
TRBJ2-5 TRBV6-5 CASSYSIIETQYF
TRBJ1-1 TRBV28 CASKVAYSTEAFF
TRBJ2-7 TRBV7-9 CASSRTWEVGSEQYF
TRBJ2-1 TRBV11-2 CASSSGLAGGYTYNEQFF
TRBJ2-2 TRBV10-3 CAISEGLSSTGELFF
TRBJ1-2 TRBV10-3 CAISDGQGDYGYTF
TRBJ1-1 TRBV5-1 CASSLVQGGLDTEAFF
TRBJ2-7 TRBV12-3/TRBV12-4 CASSLDTGREYF
TRBJ2-3 TRBV7-2 CASSYLSGGGPDTQYF
TRBJ2-1 TRBV4-1 CASSQGVGGQYNEQFF
TRBJ2-4 TRBV29-1 CSVTPWGKNIQYF
TRBJ1-3 TRBV7-9 CASSGRRNTIYF
TRBJ2-5 TRBV10-3 CAISGSGTQQETQYF
TRBJ2-7 TRBV27 CASSYAPAGFVAGLEEQYF
TRBJ2-7 TRBV10-3 CAISDAAGSYEQYF
TRBJ2-1 TRBV3-1 CASSRRAGTQFYNEQFF
TRBJ2-3 TRBV27 CASSFFIASSTDTQYF
TRBJ2-3 TRBV11-2 CASSALRSYPSTDTQYF
TRBJ2-7 TRBV20-1 CSARVVLQDEQYF
TRBJ2-5 TRBV29-1 CSVAALAGPDDQYF
TRBJ2-7 TRBV12-3/TRBV12-4 CASSQGMGLAGDSYEQYF
TRBJ2-4 TRBV6-2/TRBV6-3 CASSELDIAKNIQYF
TRBJ2-1 TRBV20-1 CSARGGSRSLGGYEQFF
TRBJ2-2 TRBV7-9 CASSLNPANTGELFF
TRBJ2-1 TRBV4-1 CASSQSRFDPYNEQFF
TRBJ2-5 TRBV7-8 CASSLVSRDTQETQYF
TRBJ2-7 TRBV7-9 CASSGQNSYEQYF
TRBJ2-1 TRBV7-3 CASSSVRTSYNEQFF
TRBJ2-5 TRBV5-1 CASSLSGIKETQYF
TRBJ2-1 TRBV12-3/TRBV12-4 CASSSTSGRANEQFF
TRBJ2-1 TRBV20-1 CSATTGLGFNVQFF
TRBJ1-5 TRBV20-1 CSASLGGQRNQPQHF
TRBJ2-7 TRBV27 CASRKIGGMSSYEQYF
TRBJ1-4 TRBV6-2/TRBV6-3 CASSTARTGRKLFF
TRBJ1-5 TRBV28 CASSWATSNQPQHF
TRBJ1-1 TRBV4-2 CASSQDLGGTMNTEAFF
TRBJ1-6 TRBV7-3 CASSIGTVTSPLHF
TRBJ2-7 TRBV11-2 CASSSFFGTGVYEQYF
TRBJ2-1 TRBV20-1 CSARDLRASYFDEQFF
TRBJ1-5 TRBV12-3/TRBV12-4 CASSGETGPQPQHF
TRBJ1-1 TRBV6-5 CASSLLVGTGNTEAFF
TRBJ2-1 TRBV25-1 CASRGVGSYNEQFF
TRBJ2-3 TRBV20-1 CSANRALPSTDTQYF
TRBJ2-7 TRBV12-3/TRBV12-4 CASSLGGGFYEQYF